The 21 T cell receptor beta chains presented below share a single source sample, sequenced in a study of beta chain features in type 1 diabetes. cDNA synthesis used the whole RNA isolate, giving expressed TCRB sequences. Using immunoSEQ multiplex PCR, the repertoire was profiled, and TCRdb retains in-frame clones only, with some absent. The table has fewer than 250,000 clones, approximately 70% seen once; the top ten hold 0.053%. Sequenced input: naive CD4+ T cells from blood. The source of these receptors is a man aged 25 to 40 in good health.

The chain carries TRBV7-9 and TRBJ2-1; D might be TRBD2 (5 bases). There are 15 residues in the CDR3. V was clipped by 5 bases and J by 0 bases, with 11 bases between them. Germline assignment: CDR1 SEHNR and CDR2 FQNEAQ (reference sequence). The CDR3 coding sequence is TGTGCCAGCAGCAAAGAACTAGTCTCCTACAATGAGCAGTTCTTC. Translated, it gives CASSKELVSYNEQFF.

The V call is TRBV30, the J call TRBJ1-5, with D maybe TRBD1 (5 bases). This CDR3 is 15 amino acids long. The V end was cut by 0 bases, the J end by 0 bases, with 9 bases between. Germline assignment: CDR1 GTSNPN and CDR2 SVGIG (reference sequence). The CDR3 reads CAWSVRGYSNQPQHF. The CDR3 nucleotides read TGTGCCTGGAGTGTACGGGGGTATAGCAATCAGCCCCAGCATTTT.

The genes are TRBV30 and TRBJ2-5; D remains ambiguous. V lost 0 bases, J lost 5 bases, and 16 bases lay in between. The CDR3 extends over 15 amino acids. CDR1 is GTSNPN and CDR2 is SVGIG in the germline V gene (reference sequence). Here the CDR3 DNA reads TGTGCCTGGAGTGTACTGTCTGCCCCTGGGGAGACCCAGTACTTC. Translating it yields CAWSVLSAPGETQYF. The whole variable domain, remainder taken from reference TRBV30 and TRBJ2-5, is SQTIHQWPATLVQPVGSPLSLECTVEGTSNPNLYWYRQAAGRGLQLLFYSVGIGQISSEVPQNLSASRPQDRQFILSSKKLLLSDSGFYLCAWSVLSAPGETQYFGPGTRLLVL.

The rearrangement uses TRBV2 and TRBJ2-2, with D perhaps matching TRBD1 (6 bases). The V end was cut by 7 bases, the J end by 4 bases, with 13 bases between. The CDR3 consists of 14 residues. The germline gives CDR1 SNHLY, CDR2 FYNNEI. CDR3 DNA: TGTGCCAGCACAGGGGAAGGGAGCACCGGGGAGCTGTTTTTT. Its protein is CASTGEGSTGELFF.

This rearrangement joins TRBV7-7 to TRBJ2-4; 9 positions agree with TRBD1. CDR1 SSHAT and CDR2 FNYEAQ come from the germline V gene (reference sequence). Trimming at V came to 9 bases and at J to 6 bases, leaving 12 bases not matched to a gene. The CDR3 consists of 15 residues. CDR3 sequence (DNA): TGTGCCAGGAGCAGCCTACCGGGACAGGGAAACATTCAGTACTTC. Amino acids: CARSSLPGQGNIQYF. The entire variable domain, with the rest obtained from reference TRBV7-7 and TRBJ2-4, is as follows: GAGVSQSPRYKVTKRGQDVTLRCDPISSHATLYWYQQALGQGPEFLTYFNYEAQPDKSGLPSDRFSAERPEGSISTLTIQRTEQRDSAMYRCARSSLPGQGNIQYFGAGTRLSVL.

This chain links TRBV27 with TRBJ2-7, with a tentative D call TRBD2 (7 bases). CDR1 and CDR2 from the germline V gene are MNHEY and SMNVEV (reference sequence). This CDR3 contains 13 residues. Trimming removed 10 bases at V and 7 bases at J, with 20 bases between. CDR3 coding DNA: TGTGCCATAGCCCCCTCGAAGGGGGGGGAGCAGTACTTC. Amino acid sequence: CAIAPSKGGEQYF.

The gene calls are TRBV11-2 and TRBJ2-4, with D uncertain. V was clipped by 1 base and J by 3 bases, with 10 bases between them. CDR3 length equals 15 residues. The germline V gene encodes CDR1 SGHAT and CDR2 FQNNGV. CDR3 sequence: CASSLAWGGKNIQYF. The CDR3, as DNA: TGTGCCAGCAGCTTAGCATGGGGTGGCAAAAACATTCAGTACTTC. Drawing the rest from reference TRBV11-2 and TRBJ2-4, the complete variable domain is EAGVAQSPRYKIIEKRQSVAFWCNPISGHATLYWYQQILGQGPKLLIQFQNNGVVDDSQLPKDRFSAERLKGVDSTLKIQPAKLEDSAVYLCASSLAWGGKNIQYFGAGTRLSVL.

J is TRBJ2-7 and V is TRBV28; D perhaps matches TRBD2 (6 bases). CDR1 is MDHEN, CDR2 SYDVKM, per germline. This CDR3 has 12 residues. The V end was cut by 6 bases, the J end by 11 bases, with 17 bases between. The CDR3 bases are TGTGCCAGCAGCGGGCGTAGGGGACTTGAGTACTTC. Amino acid sequence: CASSGRRGLEYF. Full variable domain (rest looked up from reference TRBV28 and TRBJ2-7): DVKVTQSSRYLVKRTGEKVFLECVQDMDHENMFWYRQDPGLGLRLIYFSYDVKMKEKGDIPEGYSVSREKKERFSLILESASTNQTSMYLCASSGRRGLEYFGPGTRLTVT.

V and J are TRBV4-2 and TRBJ1-1; D gene ambiguous. Trimming shortened V by 0 bases and J by 5 bases, and 7 bases separated the two germline ends. The CDR3 covers 13 residues. The germline V gene has CDR1 LGHNA and CDR2 YNFKEQ. The CDR3 loop is CASSQEGRTEAFF. The CDR3 nucleotides are TGTGCCAGCAGCCAAGAAGGGCGGACTGAAGCTTTCTTT.

This chain connects TRBV7-2 to TRBJ2-1; 7 positions agree with TRBD2. V was pared by 1 base and J by 5 bases, with 8 bases of the junction left unmatched. CDR1 and CDR2 (germline): SGHTA, FQGNSA. This CDR3 spans 16 amino acids. CDR3: CASSLVRGRTDNEQFF. The DNA for the CDR3 is TGTGCCAGCAGCTTAGTGCGGGGGAGAACTGACAATGAGCAGTTCTTC.

A single count supports this clone. The chain recombines TRBV18 with TRBJ2-7; the D gene is possibly TRBD1 (6 bases). With 3 bases removed from V and 4 bases from J, the gap between germline ends came to 13 bases. The CDR3 spans 14 residues. Per the germline V gene, CDR1 is KGHSH and CDR2 is LQKENI. The CDR3 here is CASSPWTESYEQYF. The DNA for the CDR3 is TGTGCCAGCTCACCGTGGACAGAATCTTACGAGCAGTACTTC.

Turning to this clone: Different DNA sequences within this sample yield the same CDR3. This chain links TRBV30 with TRBJ2-1; unclear D gene. V lost 1 base, J lost 2 bases, and 6 bases lay in between. The length of the CDR3 is 13 residues. Germline CDR1 and CDR2: GTSNPN and SVGIG (reference sequence). Here the CDR3 reads CAWSGLAYNEQFF. For the CDR3, the DNA is TGTGCCTGGAGTGGACTCGCCTACAATGAGCAGTTCTTC.

This chain connects TRBV14 to TRBJ2-2, with TRBD2 as a possible D gene (6 bases). The germline V gene encodes CDR1 SGHDN and CDR2 FVKESK. V lost 0 bases, J lost 2 bases, and 16 bases lay in between. CDR3 length equals 18 residues. The CDR3 DNA reads as TGTGCCAGCAGCCAAGACGGGTTCGGGAGTAGAAACACCGGGGAGCTGTTTTTT. Translating it yields CASSQDGFGSRNTGELFF.

V gene TRBV7-9 combines with J gene TRBJ1-4; D is unresolved. The length of the CDR3 is 14 residues. Trimming stripped 0 bases from V and 6 bases from J, with 8 bases between. The V gene's germline CDR1 is SEHNR and CDR2 FQNEAQ (reference sequence). CDR3 amino acids: CASSLAEADEKLFF. DNA for the CDR3: TGTGCCAGCAGCTTAGCCGAAGCGGATGAAAAACTGTTTTTT.

The chain links TRBV29-1 to TRBJ1-2; the D is unclear. From germline, CDR1 is SQVTM and CDR2 ANQGSEA. Between the trimmed V and J ends, which lost 4 bases and 4 bases, there was a span of 7 bases. The CDR3 is made up of 11 amino acids. CDR3 in amino acids: CSVAAVYGYTF. Here the CDR3 DNA reads TGCAGCGTTGCCGCAGTCTATGGCTACACCTTC.

This clone has a single count. The genes are TRBV30 and TRBJ1-6, with D perhaps TRBD1 (5 bases). Germline assignment: CDR1 GTSNPN and CDR2 SVGIG (reference sequence). The V end lost 4 bases, the J end lost 12 bases, and 13 bases lay between the germline ends. The CDR3 length is 12 residues. CDR3: CAWTTGNGPLHF. CDR3 in DNA: TGTGCCTGGACTACAGGTAACGGACCCCTCCACTTT.

The CDR3 is CASRAPGSGANVLTF. CDR3 bases: TGTGCCAGCAGAGCGCCGGGGTCTGGGGCCAACGTCCTGACTTTC. The chain uses TRBV2 and TRBJ2-6; tentative D call: TRBD2 (5 bases). This CDR3 has 15 residues. Germline CDR1 SNHLY, CDR2 FYNNEI. V gave up 6 bases and J gave up 1 base, with 10 bases separating them. Using reference TRBV2 and TRBJ2-6 for the parts outside the CDR3, the full variable domain is EPEVTQTPSHQVTQMGQEVILRCVPISNHLYFYWYRQILGQKVEFLVSFYNNEISEKSEIFDDQFSVERPDGSNFTLKIRSTKLEDSAMYFCASRAPGSGANVLTFGAGSRLTVL.

CDR3 region: CAIVADNEQFF. CDR3 nucleotides: TGTGCCATCGTAGCGGACAATGAGCAGTTCTTC. This sequence joins TRBV10-3 and TRBJ2-1; TRBD2 is a possible D gene (6 bases). V was cut by 8 bases and J by 5 bases, with 7 bases left in between. The germline V gene encodes CDR1 ENHRY and CDR2 SYGVKD. The CDR3 consists of 11 residues.

This chain joins TRBV5-6 and TRBJ2-7; 7 positions match TRBD1. V dropped 5 bases and J dropped 4; count of bases not matched to a gene: 6. Germline loops: CDR1 SGHDT, CDR2 YYEEEE. This CDR3 spans 13 amino acids. The CDR3 DNA is TGTGCCAGCAGTCGAGGACAGGTTTACGAGCAGTACTTC. Protein product: CASSRGQVYEQYF.

Details on this clone: Other DNA sequences in the same sample also yield this CDR3. V gene TRBV15 combines with J gene TRBJ2-3; a possible D gene is TRBD2 (5 bases). Trimming took off 1 base at V and 0 bases at J, with 5 bases between the two ends. Per germline, CDR1 LNHNV and CDR2 YYDKDF (reference sequence). The CDR3 sequence is 14 residues long. For the CDR3, the DNA is TGTGCCACCAGCAGAGGAGGGAGCACAGATACGCAGTATTTT. As protein: CATSRGGSTDTQYF.

This rearrangement joins TRBV2 to TRBJ1-4; D is perhaps TRBD1 (6 bases). With 5 bases removed from V and 7 bases from J, the gap between germline ends came to 14 bases. Germline CDR1 reads SNHLY; CDR2 reads FYNNEI. CDR3 length: 14 residues. The CDR3, as DNA: TGTGCCAGCAGTCTGGACAGAAGGAGTGAAAAACTGTTTTTT. Encoded protein: CASSLDRRSEKLFF.